These 13 T cell receptor beta chains were sequenced from one sample in a study of OX40 agonist ivuxolimab in advanced cancers. Assay: immunoSEQ multiplex PCR; the TCRdb copy retains only in-frame clones and omits some. The sample contains some 54,000 clones, 80% to 90% of which appear only once. Sequenced material: CD4+ or CD8+ T cells sorted from blood, taken in a trial of the OX40 agonist ivuxolimab. The origin of the receptors is an adult with an advanced solid tumor such as melanoma, head and neck, liver or kidney cancer.

This clone was picked up a small number of times. The V and J genes are TRBV5-1 and TRBJ2-5, with D perhaps matching TRBD2 (5 bases). V was shortened by 6 bases and J by 5 bases, with 14 bases between the two germline ends. The length of the CDR3 is 13 residues. From germline, CDR1 is SGHRS and CDR2 YFSETQ. CDR3 loop: CASNLGSGETQYF. Written as DNA, the CDR3 is TGCGCCAGCAACCTCGGATCGGGGGAGACCCAGTACTTC.

This clone has a handful of counts. The genes are TRBV18 and TRBJ1-1; tentative D call: TRBD1 (5 bases). This CDR3 comprises 15 residues. Germline V CDR1 and CDR2: KGHSH, LQKENI. V lost 3 bases and J lost 5, with 16 bases in between. Here the CDR3 reads CASSPESAGRTEAFF. The DNA for the CDR3 is TGTGCCAGCTCACCGGAGAGCGCAGGGCGTACTGAAGCTTTCTTT.

This rearrangement joins TRBV29-1 to TRBJ1-1; no reliable D call. The germline CDR1 and CDR2 sequences are SQVTM and ANQGSEA. V lost 5 bases and J 8 bases, leaving 15 bases between the germline ends. The length of the CDR3 is 12 residues. The CDR3 region is CSVKHGSSEAFF. In DNA, the CDR3 is TGCAGCGTTAAGCACGGAAGCTCCGAAGCTTTCTTT. Complete variable domain (other parts from reference TRBV29-1 and TRBJ1-1): SAVISQKPSRDICQRGTSLTIQCQVDSQVTMMFWYRQQPGQSLTLIATANQGSEATYESGFVIDKFPISRPNLTFSTLTVSNMSPEDSSIYLCSVKHGSSEAFFGQGTRLTVV.

This chain connects TRBV4-1 to TRBJ1-6, with TRBD1 matching over 7 bases. Germline V gene sequence: CDR1 MGHRA, CDR2 YSYEKL. The V and J ends lost 1 base and 10 bases, in that order; junction bases with no gene match: 10. This CDR3 contains 16 residues. CDR3 sequence (DNA): TGCGCCAGCAGCCAAGGTCTTCGGGGCAGGGGGTCACCCCTCCACTTT. This codes for CASSQGLRGRGSPLHF.

This chain links TRBV19 with TRBJ2-7; D may be TRBD2 (6 bases). This CDR3 is built from 14 residues. Trimming cost V 6 bases and J 0 bases, with 12 bases left between them. The germline V gene has CDR1 LNHDA and CDR2 SQIVND (reference sequence). CDR3 residues: CASSLAMSSYEQYF. The CDR3 coding sequence is TGTGCCAGTAGCCTAGCGATGAGCTCCTACGAGCAGTACTTC.

This chain connects TRBV5-6 to TRBJ1-5, with a possible D match to TRBD1 (5 bases). The CDR3 covers 13 residues. The V gene's germline CDR1 is SGHDT and CDR2 YYEEEE. V lost 4 bases and J 4 bases, leaving 9 bases between the germline ends. The DNA for the CDR3 is TGTGCCAGCAGCCGTAGGGGAAATCAGCCCCAGCATTTT. Amino acids: CASSRRGNQPQHF.

The chain employs TRBV28 and TRBJ1-1; D uncertain. CDR3 length: 14 amino acids. V lost 2 bases, J lost 4 bases, and 11 bases lay in between. Germline V gene lookup returns CDR1 MDHEN and CDR2 SYDVKM. The DNA for the CDR3 is TGTGCCAGCAGTTTACCCTGGGAGGCCACTGAAGCTTTCTTT. Its protein product is CASSLPWEATEAFF.

The chain uses TRBV10-3 and TRBJ1-4; tentatively, D is TRBD1 (5 bases). Germline CDR1 and CDR2: ENHRY and SYGVKD. V lost 6 bases, J lost 5 bases, and 13 bases lay in between. This CDR3 has 14 residues. CDR3 residues: CAIREGPMNEKLFF. The CDR3 coding sequence is TGTGCCATCAGGGAGGGACCGATGAATGAAAAACTGTTTTTT.

DNA of the CDR3: TGTGCCAGCAGCTTGGCGACAGGGCAACAGCCCCAGCATTTT. It is translated as CASSLATGQQPQHF. The V gene is TRBV5-5, the J gene TRBJ1-5, with 7 bases lining up with TRBD1. Germline-derived CDR1 and CDR2 are SGHKS and YYEKEE (reference sequence). The CDR3 runs 14 residues. The J segment lost 7 bases and the V segment lost 0 bases, leaving 4 bases of the junction unmatched.

The chain links TRBV6-1 to TRBJ2-1; 8 nucleotides agree with TRBD1. The CDR3 contains 14 residues. V lost 7 bases, J lost 8 bases, and 10 bases stayed unmatched. Germline lookup yields CDR1 MNHNS and CDR2 SASEGT. The CDR3 bases are TGTGCCAGCAATGTGGACAGGGCTTACGATGAGCAGTTCTTC. It encodes CASNVDRAYDEQFF.

The chain recombines TRBV30 with TRBJ2-3, with 9 bases matching TRBD2. Looked up from germline, CDR1 is GTSNPN and CDR2 is SVGIG (reference sequence). The V segment lost 1 base and the J segment 4 bases; nucleotides outside the gene matches: 21. The CDR3 length is 20 residues. In DNA form, the CDR3 reads TGTGCCTGGAGTGCACTAAGGGTAGCGGGAGACCCCACTCGCGCAGATACGCAGTATTTT. Its translation: CAWSALRVAGDPTRADTQYF. The full variable domain, in which reference TRBV30 and TRBJ2-3 provide the parts outside the CDR3, is SQTIHQWPATLVQPVGSPLSLECTVEGTSNPNLYWYRQAAGRGLQLLFYSVGIGQISSEVPQNLSASRPQDRQFILSSKKLLLSDSGFYLCAWSALRVAGDPTRADTQYFGPGTRLTVL.

The rearrangement joins TRBV4-1 to TRBJ2-1; D is unresolved. Trimming cost V 2 bases and J 0 bases, with 8 bases left between them. Per the germline V gene, CDR1 is MGHRA and CDR2 is YSYEKL. This CDR3 has 15 amino acids. This CDR3 reads CASSQLGSSYNEQFF. The CDR3 nucleotides read TGCGCCAGCAGCCAATTGGGGTCCTCCTACAATGAGCAGTTCTTC.

This clone was recorded only once. The chain carries TRBV19 and TRBJ2-3; 7 positions agree with TRBD2. J lost 3 bases, V lost 3 bases, and 3 bases had no gene match. CDR3 length equals 14 residues. Per germline, CDR1 LNHDA and CDR2 SQIVND (reference sequence). The DNA for the CDR3 is TGTGCCAGTAGTATCCAGCGGGATACAGATACGCAGTATTTT. Its translation is CASSIQRDTDTQYF.